This T cell receptor (beta chain) was recorded in a study of CXCR3-negative and CXCR3-positive naive CD8 T cells. For this clonotype: Its antigen is still unknown.

UMI-tagged TRB cDNA libraries were built via 5' RACE. TCRdb reprocessed the 5' RACE reads, keeping one entry per CDR3 protein, no DNA. Its table lists over 100,000 distinct CDR3 sequences. CDR1 and CDR2 from the germline V gene are SGHVS and FNYEAQ. This CDR3 is 15 amino acids long. Researchers sorted 300,000 cells of each CD8+ T cell subset in triplicate. The study's findings and limits: Hydrophobicity of TRB CDR3s was greater in CXCR3-positive naive cells than in CXCR3-negative naive cells.

The clonotype comes from a human donor in good health. Some clones in this sample may be carry-over from other donors' samples. Sequences were obtained from naive CXCR3+ CD8+ T cells from blood. The subset here: CD45RO-CCR7+CD27+CD95- naive CD8+ T cells expressing CXCR3 (TNR3+). This chain connects TRBV7-6 to TRBJ1-1; checking the TCRdb D call of TRBD1 is not possible without DNA. CDR3 residues: CASSPRTGGSTEAFF.